The 31 T cell receptor beta chains below all came from one sample that was sequenced in a study of CD4 T cells in relation to SARS-CoV-2 and coronaviruses. These receptors have no known antigen. Data came from immunoSEQ multiplex PCR; TCRdb stores just in-frame clones and leaves some out. The table shows about 38,000 clones, with 82% occurring only once. Sequenced input: naive CD4+ T cells from PBMCs, cultured in vitro. As for subset: naive CD4+ T cells isolated by negative enrichment. Source of these receptors: an adult with COVID-19.

This sequence joins TRBV19 and TRBJ2-7; tentative D call: TRBD2 (6 bases). V was pared by 3 bases and J by 4 bases, with 19 bases between. The germline gives CDR1 LNHDA, CDR2 SQIVND (reference sequence). The CDR3 length is 16 residues. The CDR3, as DNA: TGTGCCAGTAGTATGGAACGGGAGCGTGGTTCTTACGAGCAGTACTTC. This translates into CASSMERERGSYEQYF.

The chain combines TRBV28 with TRBJ1-5; D is uncertain. The CDR3 runs to 12 residues. V was cut by 2 bases and J by 6 bases, with 5 bases left in between. Germline lookup yields CDR1 MDHEN and CDR2 SYDVKM. The CDR3 reads CASSLSLQPQHF. In DNA form, the CDR3 reads TGTGCCAGCAGTTTAAGTCTTCAGCCCCAGCATTTT.

This chain uses TRBV11-1 with TRBJ2-5, with D possibly being TRBD2 (5 bases). Trimming stripped 3 bases from V and 8 bases from J, with 19 bases between. Per the germline V gene, CDR1 is SGHAT and CDR2 is FQDESV (reference sequence). CDR3 length: 15 amino acids. CDR3 loop: CASSFKFAGRLTQYF. CDR3 in DNA: TGTGCCAGCAGCTTTAAGTTCGCGGGCCGGTTAACCCAGTACTTC. The complete variable domain, with remaining parts taken from reference TRBV11-1 and TRBJ2-5, reads EAEVAQSPRYKITEKSQAVAFWCDPISGHATLYWYRQILGQGPELLVQFQDESVVDDSQLPKDRFSAERLKGVDSTLKIQPAELGDSAMYLCASSFKFAGRLTQYFGPGTRLLVL.

The chain is built from TRBV2 and TRBJ2-2, with a possible D match to TRBD1 (5 bases). Germline V gives CDR1 SNHLY, CDR2 FYNNEI. CDR3 length equals 14 residues. V was pared by 6 bases and J by 8 bases, with 16 bases between. CDR3 in amino acids: CASRSTTRTGELFF. As DNA, the CDR3 is TGTGCCAGCAGGTCCACCACTCGGACAGGGGAGCTGTTTTTT. Complete variable domain (other parts from reference TRBV2 and TRBJ2-2): EPEVTQTPSHQVTQMGQEVILRCVPISNHLYFYWYRQILGQKVEFLVSFYNNEISEKSEIFDDQFSVERPDGSNFTLKIRSTKLEDSAMYFCASRSTTRTGELFFGEGSRLTVL.

This rearrangement joins TRBV7-2 to TRBJ2-1, with D maybe TRBD1 (5 bases). Germline CDR1 reads SGHTA; CDR2 reads FQGNSA. The length of the CDR3 is 15 residues. Trimming shortened V by 5 bases and J by 4 bases, and 15 bases separated the two germline ends. CDR3 residues: CASSTQGFSYNEQFF. The DNA for the CDR3 is TGTGCCAGCAGCACCCAGGGTTTTAGTTACAATGAGCAGTTCTTC.

The chain links TRBV3-1 (or the pseudogene TRBV3-2) to TRBJ1-5, with a weak D call TRBD1 (5 bases). Germline CDR1 and CDR2: LGHDT and YNNKEL (reference sequence). The V end was cut by 10 bases, the J end by 7 bases, with 20 bases between. This CDR3 has 14 residues. The CDR3 DNA is TGTGCCAAAAAATCCCGCAGGGAAGGCCAGCCCCAGCATTTT. It translates to CAKKSRREGQPQHF.

The chain couples TRBV6-5 to TRBJ2-1; TRBD1 agrees at 8 bases. Germline lookup yields CDR1 MNHEY and CDR2 SVGAGI. Losses at the gene ends were 4 bases for V and 4 bases for J; bases not matched to a gene: 9. The CDR3 sequence is 16 residues long. CDR3 sequence: CASSSNTGGTYNEQFF. In nucleotides, the CDR3 is TGTGCCAGCAGTTCAAACACAGGGGGGACATACAATGAGCAGTTCTTC.

This clone appeared a single time. This chain connects TRBV14 to TRBJ1-1; weak D call: TRBD1 (6 bases). Germline lookup yields CDR1 SGHDN and CDR2 FVKESK. V was clipped by 4 bases and J by 3 bases, with 18 bases between them. The CDR3 consists of 16 residues. The CDR3 bases are TGTGCCAGCAGCCTTGAATACAGGGATGAGTACACTGAAGCTTTCTTT. This sequence encodes CASSLEYRDEYTEAFF.

The V and J genes are TRBV2 and TRBJ2-7; 11 positions agree with TRBD1. Germline values: CDR1 SNHLY, CDR2 FYNNEI. The CDR3 contains 13 residues. J was trimmed by 2 bases and V by 10 bases; bases with no gene match: 4. The CDR3 loop is CATPGQGAYEQYF. CDR3 nucleotide sequence: TGTGCCACCCCGGGACAGGGGGCCTACGAGCAGTACTTC.

This sequence joins TRBV19 and TRBJ2-1, with 7 bases lining up with TRBD1. The trim removed 6 bases at V and 5 bases at J, leaving 7 bases unmatched. CDR3 length: 14 residues. Germline loops: CDR1 LNHDA, CDR2 SQIVND (reference sequence). CDR3 DNA: TGTGCCAGTAGCCGGGACAGAGACCACAATGAGCAGTTCTTC. Protein product: CASSRDRDHNEQFF.

In DNA form, the CDR3 reads TGTGCCACCAGTGATCCCACGCCCGAACAGACACAAGAGACCCAGTACTTC. Its protein is CATSDPTPEQTQETQYF. The rearrangement uses TRBV24-1 and TRBJ2-5; no reliable D call. Deletions cut 3 bases from V and 2 bases from J, with 18 bases between. CDR1 and CDR2 (germline): KGHDR, SFDVKD. This CDR3 has 17 amino acids.

The sample holds one count of this clone. The chain couples TRBV27 to TRBJ2-1; no firm D call. Looked up from germline, CDR1 is MNHEY and CDR2 is SMNVEV (reference sequence). Trimming removed 7 bases at V and 0 bases at J, with 13 bases between. The length of the CDR3 is 15 residues. CDR3 loop: CASMRRASSYNEQFF. DNA of the CDR3: TGTGCCAGCATGCGTCGGGCCAGCTCCTACAATGAGCAGTTCTTC.

The chain has TRBV7-3 and TRBJ2-5; D could derive from TRBD1 or TRBD2 (6 bases each). V gave up 3 bases and J gave up 5 bases, with 16 bases separating them. This CDR3 is built from 15 residues. The germline gives CDR1 SGHTA, CDR2 FQGTGA. CDR3 nucleotides: TGTGCCAGCAGCTTTGGGGGGCTCAGCGGGGAGACCCAGTACTTC. The encoded protein is CASSFGGLSGETQYF.

The J gene is TRBJ2-4, the V gene TRBV28, with TRBD1 matching over 8 bases. Per germline, CDR1 MDHEN and CDR2 SYDVKM. J gave up 6 bases and V 7 bases, and 2 bases lay outside the gene matches. This CDR3 has 12 amino acids. In DNA, the CDR3 is TGTGCCAGCATTGGGACAGGAAACATTCAGTACTTC. Its protein is CASIGTGNIQYF.

In its sample, this clone was seen once. V and J are TRBV4-2 and TRBJ2-3; D not certain. V was clipped by 8 bases and J by 5 bases, with 14 bases between them. CDR3 length: 13 residues. Germline CDR1 LGHNA, CDR2 YNFKEQ. The CDR3 protein is CASSWAREDTQYF. Written as DNA, the CDR3 is TGTGCCAGCTCGTGGGCTAGAGAAGATACGCAGTATTTT.

The rearrangement uses TRBV9 and TRBJ2-1, with 10 bases fitting TRBD2. J gave up 4 bases and V 4 bases, and 5 bases lay outside the gene matches. The CDR3 extends over 15 amino acids. CDR1 and CDR2 (germline): SGDLS, YYNGEE. CDR3 sequence reads: CASSSGLADYNEQFF. The DNA of the CDR3 is TGTGCCAGCAGCTCCGGACTAGCGGATTACAATGAGCAGTTCTTC.

This clone was observed a few times. The chain employs TRBV6-5 and TRBJ2-7; a possible D gene is TRBD1 (6 bases). V was trimmed by 5 bases and J by 0 bases, leaving 14 bases between them. The CDR3 consists of 15 residues. In germline, CDR1 is MNHEY, CDR2 SVGAGI. CDR3 DNA sequence: TGTGCCAGCAGTATTACACGGACAGCCTCCTACGAGCAGTACTTC. Amino acids: CASSITRTASYEQYF.

This clone was picked up one time. This chain connects TRBV5-6 to TRBJ2-5; 8 nucleotides line up with TRBD2. Germline values: CDR1 SGHDT, CDR2 YYEEEE. The CDR3 spans 15 residues. The V and J ends lost 4 bases and 5 bases, in that order; junction bases with no gene match: 10. CDR3 residues: CASSTRSGIVETQYF. In nucleotides, the CDR3 is TGTGCCAGCAGCACCCGTAGCGGGATCGTTGAGACCCAGTACTTC.

This clone was counted a few times. This chain links TRBV7-8 with TRBJ2-1; TRBD2 matches at 13 bases. The CDR3 contains 16 residues. Germline-derived CDR1 and CDR2 are SGHVS and FQNEAQ. V shed 5 bases and J 8 bases; nucleotides not matched to a gene: 9. The CDR3 loop is CASSPRTSGGVDEQFF. CDR3 coding DNA: TGTGCCAGCAGCCCAAGGACTAGCGGGGGTGTGGATGAGCAGTTCTTC.

The chain recombines TRBV10-3 with TRBJ1-1, with 8 bases identical to TRBD1. The CDR3 is 14 residues long. The V segment lost 10 bases and the J segment 2 bases; nucleotides outside the gene matches: 9. CDR1 and CDR2 from the germline V gene are ENHRY and SYGVKD. CDR3 amino acids: CATETGEGNTEAFF. The CDR3 DNA is TGTGCCACCGAGACAGGGGAGGGAAACACTGAAGCTTTCTTT.

The gene calls are TRBV4-1 and TRBJ2-4; D perhaps matches TRBD2 (7 bases). V lost 1 base and J 0 bases, leaving 16 bases between the germline ends. CDR1 is MGHRA and CDR2 is YSYEKL in the germline V gene. This CDR3 has 18 amino acids. The CDR3 protein is CASSQVGRGTLAKNIQYF. CDR3 bases: TGCGCCAGCAGCCAAGTGGGGAGGGGGACTCTAGCCAAAAACATTCAGTACTTC.

V gene TRBV18 combines with J gene TRBJ2-3; TRBD2 is a possible D gene (6 bases). V shed 3 bases and J shed 2 bases, with 9 bases lying between them. Germline V gene sequence: CDR1 KGHSH, CDR2 LQKENI. The length of the CDR3 is 14 residues. Here the CDR3 reads CASSPTLATDTQYF. CDR3 DNA sequence: TGTGCCAGCTCACCGACACTAGCCACAGATACGCAGTATTTT.

The chain has TRBV6-2 or TRBV6-3 and TRBJ2-3, with D hard to call. The germline V gene has CDR1 MNHEY and CDR2 SVGEGT. The CDR3 is 12 residues long. V was clipped by 4 bases and J by 6 bases, with 8 bases between them. As DNA, the CDR3 is TGTGCCAGCAGTTTCTCTTGGGATACGCAGTATTTT. Translation gives CASSFSWDTQYF.

V is TRBV7-9 and J is TRBJ2-1, with unresolved D. The V and J ends lost 4 bases and 5 bases respectively, with 6 bases between them. The CDR3 length is 12 residues. Germline V gene data show CDR1 as SEHNR and CDR2 as FQNEAQ (reference sequence). The CDR3 here is CASSYWDNEQFF. The CDR3 bases are TGTGCCAGCAGCTATTGGGACAATGAGCAGTTCTTC.

The V and J genes are TRBV27 and TRBJ2-7; 7 bases are a match to TRBD2. Germline loops: CDR1 MNHEY, CDR2 SMNVEV (reference sequence). The V segment lost 3 bases and the J segment 0 bases; nucleotides outside the gene matches: 14. The CDR3 runs 18 residues. The CDR3 spells CASSFVEERDVSSYEQYF. In DNA, the CDR3 is TGTGCCAGCAGTTTTGTGGAGGAGCGGGACGTTTCCTCCTACGAGCAGTACTTC.

J is TRBJ2-7 and V is TRBV6-5; the D gene is possibly TRBD1 (6 bases). Germline V gene lookup returns CDR1 MNHEY and CDR2 SVGAGI. The V gene lost 2 bases and the J gene lost 5 bases, with 13 bases spanning the gap. CDR3 length: 14 amino acids. The CDR3 is CASSYISGEDEQYF. For the CDR3, the DNA is TGTGCCAGCAGTTACATATCAGGGGAAGACGAGCAGTACTTC.

V is TRBV19 and J is TRBJ2-4; D possibly corresponds to TRBD2 (6 bases). With 2 bases removed from V and 16 bases from J, the gap between germline ends came to 12 bases. The CDR3 has 11 residues. Germline lookup yields CDR1 LNHDA and CDR2 SQIVND (reference sequence). CDR3 protein: CASSIRGIYYF. The CDR3 nucleotides read TGTGCCAGTAGTATACGGGGGATTTATTACTTC.

The sample holds a few counts of this clone. The chain has TRBV3-1 (or the pseudogene TRBV3-2) and TRBJ1-5; a possible D gene is TRBD1 (6 bases). This CDR3 spans 15 amino acids. Germline lookup yields CDR1 LGHDT and CDR2 YNNKEL (reference sequence). Trimming took off 4 bases at V and 7 bases at J, with 17 bases between the two ends. DNA of the CDR3: TGTGCCAGCAGCCCCGTTAACTCAGGGGCGCAGCCCCAGCATTTT. It is translated as CASSPVNSGAQPQHF.

This chain joins TRBV6-5 and TRBJ2-2; 9 nucleotides align to TRBD1. Germline V gene data show CDR1 as MNHEY and CDR2 as SVGAGI. This CDR3 spans 14 amino acids. V lost 7 bases and J lost 7; bases outside the gene matches: 7. CDR3 in DNA: TGTGCCAGCAACCGGGACAGGGAAGGCGGGGAGCTGTTTTTT. Amino acid sequence: CASNRDREGGELFF.

The J gene is TRBJ2-1, the V gene TRBV4-2; 11 bases are a match to TRBD2. CDR3 length: 15 amino acids. With V trimmed by 3 bases and J by 5 bases, 3 bases remained unmatched. Germline V gives CDR1 LGHNA, CDR2 YNFKEQ. CDR3 DNA: TGTGCCAGCAGCCAGGGACTAGCGGCCGACAATGAGCAGTTCTTC. Protein product: CASSQGLAADNEQFF.

The chain carries TRBV4-3 and TRBJ2-3, with TRBD2 matching 10 bases. The CDR3 length is 17 residues. V lost 0 bases to trimming and J lost 5 bases; unmatched junction nucleotides: 8. In germline, CDR1 is LGHNA, CDR2 YSLEER. The CDR3 loop is CASSQDGTSGTRDTQYF. The CDR3 region has the DNA TGCGCCAGCAGCCAAGATGGCACTAGCGGGACGAGAGATACGCAGTATTTT.